The clone carrying this T cell receptor (beta chain) was picked up a small number of times. Assay used: immunoSEQ multiplex PCR; TCRdb lists only in-frame clones, some missing. The sample shows roughly 150,000 clones, around four fifths of them seen only once. CDR1 LNHDA and CDR2 SQIVND come from the germline V gene (reference sequence). This CDR3 has 16 amino acids. With 2 bases clipped from V and 2 bases from J, the junction kept 9 bases outside the gene matches. The sample comes from a study of blood T cell repertoires in COVID-19. The chain combines TRBV19 with TRBJ2-7; 7 bases are shared with TRBD1. The sequenced material came from peripheral blood. The clonotype was recovered from a woman aged 80 or over with active or convalescent COVID-19. CDR3 in DNA: TGTGCCAGTAGTATAATAATCGGGACAGCAACCTACGAGCAGTACTTC. Amino acids: CASSIIIGTATYEQYF.